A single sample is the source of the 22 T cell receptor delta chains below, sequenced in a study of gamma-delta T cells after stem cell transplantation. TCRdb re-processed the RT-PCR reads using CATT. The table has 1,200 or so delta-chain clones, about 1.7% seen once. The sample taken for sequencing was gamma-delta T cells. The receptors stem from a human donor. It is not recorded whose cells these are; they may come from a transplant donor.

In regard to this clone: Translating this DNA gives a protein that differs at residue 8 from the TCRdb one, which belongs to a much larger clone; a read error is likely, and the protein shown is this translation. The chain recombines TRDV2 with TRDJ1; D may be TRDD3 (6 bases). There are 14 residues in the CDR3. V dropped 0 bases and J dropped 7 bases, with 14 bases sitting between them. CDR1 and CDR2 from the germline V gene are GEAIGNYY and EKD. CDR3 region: CACDTVGGNFKLIF. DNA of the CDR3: TGTGCCTGTGACACCGTAGGGGGGAACTTTAAACTCATCTTT.

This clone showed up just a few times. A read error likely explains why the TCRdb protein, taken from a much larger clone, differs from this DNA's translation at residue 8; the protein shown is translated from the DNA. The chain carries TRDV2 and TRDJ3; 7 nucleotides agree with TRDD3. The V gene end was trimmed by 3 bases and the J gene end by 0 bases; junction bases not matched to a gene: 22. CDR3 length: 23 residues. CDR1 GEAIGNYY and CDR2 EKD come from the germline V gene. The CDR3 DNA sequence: TGTGCCTGTGACGCGGGATACTGTGGGATACAAGACGGAGGCTCCTGGGACACCCGACAGATGTTTTTC. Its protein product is CACDAGYCGIQDGGSWDTRQMFF.

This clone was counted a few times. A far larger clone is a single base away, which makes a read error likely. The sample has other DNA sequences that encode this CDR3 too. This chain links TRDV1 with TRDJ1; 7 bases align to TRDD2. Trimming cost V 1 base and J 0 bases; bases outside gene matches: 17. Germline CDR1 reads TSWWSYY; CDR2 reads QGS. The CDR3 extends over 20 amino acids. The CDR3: CALGEPEAFLRTGYTDKLIF. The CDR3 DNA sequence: TGTGCTCTTGGGGAACCTGAGGCCTTCCTGCGGACTGGATACACCGATAAACTCATCTTT.

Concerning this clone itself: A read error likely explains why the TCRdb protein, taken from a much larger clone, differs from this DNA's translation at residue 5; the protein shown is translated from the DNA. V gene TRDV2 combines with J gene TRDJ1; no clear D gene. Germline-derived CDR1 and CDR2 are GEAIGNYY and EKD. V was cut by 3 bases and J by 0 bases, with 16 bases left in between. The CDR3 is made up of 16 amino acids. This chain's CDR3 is CACDSAEAKYTDKLIF. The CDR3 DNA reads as TGTGCCTGTGACTCCGCAGAGGCGAAGTACACCGATAAACTCATCTTT.

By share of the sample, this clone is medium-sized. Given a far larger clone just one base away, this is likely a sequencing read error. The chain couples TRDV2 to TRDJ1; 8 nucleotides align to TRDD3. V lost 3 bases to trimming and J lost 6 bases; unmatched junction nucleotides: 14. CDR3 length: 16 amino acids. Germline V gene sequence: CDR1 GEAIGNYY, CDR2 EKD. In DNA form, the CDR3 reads TGTGCCTGTGACGCCGTCCAGCTGGGGGACACAAATAAACTCATCTTT. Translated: CACDAVQLGDTNKLIF.

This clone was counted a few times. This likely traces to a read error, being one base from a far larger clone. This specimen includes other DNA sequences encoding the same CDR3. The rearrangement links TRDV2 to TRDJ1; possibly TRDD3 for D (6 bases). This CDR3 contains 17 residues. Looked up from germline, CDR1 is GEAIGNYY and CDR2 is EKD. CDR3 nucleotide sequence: TGTGCCTGTGACACCGCTTGGGGGTCCTCTTACACTGATAAACTCATCTTT. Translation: CACDTAWGSSYTDKLIF.

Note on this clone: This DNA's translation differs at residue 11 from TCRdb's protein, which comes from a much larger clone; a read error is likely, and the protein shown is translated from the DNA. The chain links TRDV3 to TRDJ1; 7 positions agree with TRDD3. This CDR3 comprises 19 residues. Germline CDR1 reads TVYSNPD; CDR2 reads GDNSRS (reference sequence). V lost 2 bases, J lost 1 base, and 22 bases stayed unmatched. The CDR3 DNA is TGTGCCTTTCACTCCTATTCCTCGTGGGGGACACGAGGCACCGATAAACTCATCTTT. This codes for CAFHSYSSWGTRGTDKLIF. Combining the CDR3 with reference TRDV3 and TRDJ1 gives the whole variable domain CDKVTQSSPDQTVASGSEVVLLCTYDTVYSNPDLFWYRIRPDYSFQFVFYGDNSRSEGADFTQGRFSVKHILTQKAFHLVISPVRTEDSATYYCAFHSYSSWGTRGTDKLIFGKGTRVTVEP.

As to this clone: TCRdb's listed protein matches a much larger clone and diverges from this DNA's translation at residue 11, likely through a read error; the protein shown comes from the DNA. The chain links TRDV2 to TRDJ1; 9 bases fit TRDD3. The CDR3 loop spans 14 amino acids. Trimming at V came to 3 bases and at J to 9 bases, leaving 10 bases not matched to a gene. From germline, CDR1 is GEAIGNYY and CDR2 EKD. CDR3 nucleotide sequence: TGTGCCTGTGACCCCGTACTGGGGGACTCGGAACTCATCTTT. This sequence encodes CACDPVLGDSELIF.

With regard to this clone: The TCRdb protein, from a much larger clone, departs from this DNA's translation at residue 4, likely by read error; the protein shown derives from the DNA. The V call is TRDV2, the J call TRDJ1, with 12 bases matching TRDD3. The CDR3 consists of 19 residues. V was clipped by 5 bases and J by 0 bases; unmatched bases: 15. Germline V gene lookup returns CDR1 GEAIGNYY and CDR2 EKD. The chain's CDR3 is CACGTRFAGGYGDTDKLIF. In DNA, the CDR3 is TGTGCCTGTGGCACTCGATTTGCTGGGGGATACGGGGACACCGATAAACTCATCTTT.

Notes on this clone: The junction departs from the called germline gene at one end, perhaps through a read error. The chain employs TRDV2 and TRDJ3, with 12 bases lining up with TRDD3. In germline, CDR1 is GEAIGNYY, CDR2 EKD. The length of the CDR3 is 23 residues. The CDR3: CACDAGYWGIQDGGTWDARQMFF. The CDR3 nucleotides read TGTGCCTGTGACGCGGGATACTGGGGGATACAAGACGGAGGCACCTGGGACGCCCGACAGATGTTTTTC.

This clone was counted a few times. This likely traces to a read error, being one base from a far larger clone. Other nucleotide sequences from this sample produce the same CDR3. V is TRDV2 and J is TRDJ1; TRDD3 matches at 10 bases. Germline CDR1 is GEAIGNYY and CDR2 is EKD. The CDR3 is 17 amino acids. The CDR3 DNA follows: TGTGCCTGTGACACACTGGGGGATCCAGCGTACACAGATAAACTCATCTTT. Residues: CACDTLGDPAYTDKLIF.

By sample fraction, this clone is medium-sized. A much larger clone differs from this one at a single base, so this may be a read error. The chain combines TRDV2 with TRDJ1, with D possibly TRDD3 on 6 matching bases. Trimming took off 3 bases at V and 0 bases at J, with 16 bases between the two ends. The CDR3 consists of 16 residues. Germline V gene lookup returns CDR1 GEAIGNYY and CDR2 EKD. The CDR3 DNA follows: TGTGCCTGTGACCATCTTGGGGGGCCGCACACCGATAAACTCATCTTT. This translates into CACDHLGGPHTDKLIF.

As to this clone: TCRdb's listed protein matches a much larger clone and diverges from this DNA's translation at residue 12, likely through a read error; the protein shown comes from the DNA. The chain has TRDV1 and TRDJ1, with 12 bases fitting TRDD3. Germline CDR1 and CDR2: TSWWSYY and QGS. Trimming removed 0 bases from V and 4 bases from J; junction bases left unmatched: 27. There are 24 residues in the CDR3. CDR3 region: CALGELGIRELGTGGYPGGDKLIF. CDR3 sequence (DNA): TGTGCTCTTGGGGAACTAGGAATTAGGGAACTTGGTACTGGGGGATACCCCGGGGGCGATAAACTCATCTTT.

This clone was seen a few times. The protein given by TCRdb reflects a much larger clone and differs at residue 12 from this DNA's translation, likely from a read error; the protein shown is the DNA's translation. The CDR3: CACDTLGDPAYADKLIF. CDR3 bases: TGTGCCTGTGACACACTGGGGGATCCAGCGTACGCCGATAAACTCATCTTT. The chain links TRDV2 to TRDJ1; the match to TRDD3 covers 10 bases. The V segment lost 1 base and the J segment 3 bases; nucleotides outside the gene matches: 10. The germline V gene encodes CDR1 GEAIGNYY and CDR2 EKD. The CDR3 covers 17 residues.

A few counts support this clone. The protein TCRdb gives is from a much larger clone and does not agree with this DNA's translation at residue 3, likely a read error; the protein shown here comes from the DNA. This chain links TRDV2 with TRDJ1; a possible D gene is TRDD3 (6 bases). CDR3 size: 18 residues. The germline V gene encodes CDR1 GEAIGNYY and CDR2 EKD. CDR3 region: CARDSLKGDDFYTDKLIF. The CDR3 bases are TGTGCCCGTGACAGCCTAAAGGGGGACGATTTTTACACCGATAAACTCATCTTT.

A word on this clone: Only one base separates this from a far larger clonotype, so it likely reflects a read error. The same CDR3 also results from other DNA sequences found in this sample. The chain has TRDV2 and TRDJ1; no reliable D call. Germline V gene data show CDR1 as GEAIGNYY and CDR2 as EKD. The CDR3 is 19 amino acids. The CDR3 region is CACDTVTNGVETYTDKLIF. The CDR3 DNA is TGTGCCTGTGACACGGTAACGAATGGTGTGGAGACGTACACTGATAAACTCATCTTT.

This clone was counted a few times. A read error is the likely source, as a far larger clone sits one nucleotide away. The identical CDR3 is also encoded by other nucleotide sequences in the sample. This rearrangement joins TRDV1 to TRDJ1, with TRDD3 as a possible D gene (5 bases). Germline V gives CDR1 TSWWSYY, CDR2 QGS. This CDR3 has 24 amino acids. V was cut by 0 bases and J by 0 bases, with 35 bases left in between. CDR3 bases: TGTGCTCTTGGGGAACTAGGGACAGGACTCCCCGGCTGGCGCTGGGCACCGTACACCGATAAACTCATCTTT. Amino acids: CALGELGTGLPGWRWAPYTDKLIF.

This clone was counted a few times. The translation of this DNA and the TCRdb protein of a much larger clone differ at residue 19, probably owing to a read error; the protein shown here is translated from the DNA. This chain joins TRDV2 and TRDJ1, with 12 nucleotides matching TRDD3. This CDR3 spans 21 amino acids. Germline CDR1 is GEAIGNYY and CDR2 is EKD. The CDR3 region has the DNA TGTGCCTGTGACACTCTCACCCCAACTACTGGGGGATACCTTTACACCGATAAACCCATCTTT. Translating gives CACDTLTPTTGGYLYTDKPIF.

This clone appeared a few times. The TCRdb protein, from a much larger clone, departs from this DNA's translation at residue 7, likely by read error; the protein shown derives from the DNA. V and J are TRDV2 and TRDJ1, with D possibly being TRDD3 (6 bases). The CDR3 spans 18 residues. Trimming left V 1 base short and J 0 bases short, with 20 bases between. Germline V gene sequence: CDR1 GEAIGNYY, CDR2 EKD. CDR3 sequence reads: CACDTVRGNKKYTDKLIF. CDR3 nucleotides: TGTGCCTGTGACACTGTACGGGGGAATAAAAAGTACACCGATAAACTCATCTTT.

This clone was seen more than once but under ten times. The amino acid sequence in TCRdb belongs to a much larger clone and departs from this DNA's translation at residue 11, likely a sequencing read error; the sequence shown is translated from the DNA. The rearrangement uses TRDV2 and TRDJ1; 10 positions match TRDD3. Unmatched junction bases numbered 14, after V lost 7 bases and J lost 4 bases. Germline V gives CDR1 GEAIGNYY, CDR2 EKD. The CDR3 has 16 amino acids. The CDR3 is CACQSLGGYLIDKLIF. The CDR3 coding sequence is TGTGCCTGCCAAAGCCTTGGGGGATACCTCATCGATAAACTCATCTTT.

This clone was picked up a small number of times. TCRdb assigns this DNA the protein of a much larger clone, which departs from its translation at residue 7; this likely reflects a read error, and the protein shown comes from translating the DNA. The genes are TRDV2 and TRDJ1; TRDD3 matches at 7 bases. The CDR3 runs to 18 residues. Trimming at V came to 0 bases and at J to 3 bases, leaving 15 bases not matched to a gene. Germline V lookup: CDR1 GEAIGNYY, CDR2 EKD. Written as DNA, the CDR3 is TGTGCCTGTGACACCTTGAGGGATACAGGAGCGAGGGCCGATAAACTCATCTTT. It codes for CACDTLRDTGARADKLIF.

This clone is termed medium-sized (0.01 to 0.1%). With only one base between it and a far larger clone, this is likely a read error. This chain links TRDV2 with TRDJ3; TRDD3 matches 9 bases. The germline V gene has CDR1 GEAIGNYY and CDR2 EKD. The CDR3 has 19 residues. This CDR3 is CACDRTGGPSSWGTRQMFF. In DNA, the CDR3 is TGTGCCTGTGACCGTACTGGGGGACCGAGCTCCTGGGGCACCCGACAGATGTTTTTC.